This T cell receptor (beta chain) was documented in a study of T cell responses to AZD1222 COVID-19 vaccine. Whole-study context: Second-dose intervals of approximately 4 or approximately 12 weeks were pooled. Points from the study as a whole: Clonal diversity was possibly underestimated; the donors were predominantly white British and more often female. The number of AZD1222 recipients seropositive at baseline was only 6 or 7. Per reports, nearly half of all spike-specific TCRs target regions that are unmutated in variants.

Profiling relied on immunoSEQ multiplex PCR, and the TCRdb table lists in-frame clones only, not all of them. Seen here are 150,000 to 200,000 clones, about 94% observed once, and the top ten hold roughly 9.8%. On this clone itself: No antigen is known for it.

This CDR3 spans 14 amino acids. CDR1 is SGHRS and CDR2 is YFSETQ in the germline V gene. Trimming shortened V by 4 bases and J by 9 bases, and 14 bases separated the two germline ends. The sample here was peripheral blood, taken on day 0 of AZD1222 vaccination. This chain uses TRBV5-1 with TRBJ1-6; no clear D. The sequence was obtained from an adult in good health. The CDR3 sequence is CASSPGWPSSPLHF. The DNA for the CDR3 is TGCGCCAGCAGCCCCGGATGGCCGTCTTCACCCCTCCACTTT.